This entry concerns a single T cell receptor beta chain. This record comes from a study of shared clonotypes between healthy human individuals. Only in-frame clones appear in the TCRdb table, and some are missing; sequencing was by immunoSEQ multiplex PCR. The table has about 470,000 clones, about 85% seen once; the top ten hold approximately 13%. There were only Caucasian adults among the donors, and all lived in Nashville, Tennessee. CDR3 length: 16 residues. J lost 2 bases, V lost 6 bases, and 12 bases had no gene match. Per the germline V gene, CDR1 is SGHRS and CDR2 is YFSETQ. Sequenced: PBMCs. The receptor was derived from a woman aged 40 to 50 in good health. Some clones in this sample may be carry-over from other donors' samples. This chain joins TRBV5-1 and TRBJ2-5, with 8 bases fitting TRBD2. Here the CDR3 DNA reads TGCGCCAGCACCTGGCGGGCTAGCGGGCTACAAGAGACCCAGTACTTC. The encoded protein is CASTWRASGLQETQYF.